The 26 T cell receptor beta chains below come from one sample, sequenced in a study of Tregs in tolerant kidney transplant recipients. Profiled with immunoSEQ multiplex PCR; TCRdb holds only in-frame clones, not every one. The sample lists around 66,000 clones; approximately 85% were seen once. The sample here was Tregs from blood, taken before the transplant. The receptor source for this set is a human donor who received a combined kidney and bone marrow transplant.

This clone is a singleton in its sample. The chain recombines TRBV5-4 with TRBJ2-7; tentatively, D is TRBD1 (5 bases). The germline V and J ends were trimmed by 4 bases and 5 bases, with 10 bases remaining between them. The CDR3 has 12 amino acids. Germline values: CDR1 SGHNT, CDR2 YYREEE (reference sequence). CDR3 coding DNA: TGTGCCAGCAGCCCCTTGGGGCACGAGCAGTACTTC. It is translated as CASSPLGHEQYF.

CDR3 amino acids: CASSLARTGTEAFF. DNA for the CDR3: TGTGCCAGCAGCTTAGCTAGGACGGGCACTGAAGCTTTCTTT. The chain joins TRBV11-3 to TRBJ1-1; unclear D gene. The germline CDR1 and CDR2 sequences are SGHNT and YENEEA. CDR3 size: 14 residues. The V gene lost 1 base and the J gene lost 4 bases, with 10 bases spanning the gap.

The CDR3, as DNA: TGTGCCAGCAGTCCCCGGTCCCTAGCCAAAAACATTCAGTACTTC. It translates to CASSPRSLAKNIQYF. V is TRBV6-9 and J is TRBJ2-4; D ambiguous. Looked up from germline, CDR1 is MNHGY and CDR2 is SVAAGI. CDR3 length: 15 amino acids. V lost 5 bases to trimming and J lost 0 bases, with 11 bases between them.

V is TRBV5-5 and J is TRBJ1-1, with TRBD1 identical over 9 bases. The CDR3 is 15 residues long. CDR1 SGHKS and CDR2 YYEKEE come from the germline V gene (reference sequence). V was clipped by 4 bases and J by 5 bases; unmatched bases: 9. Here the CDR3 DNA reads TGTGCCAGCAGCCAACTGTACAGGGGGCTAACTGAAGCTTTCTTT. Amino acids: CASSQLYRGLTEAFF.

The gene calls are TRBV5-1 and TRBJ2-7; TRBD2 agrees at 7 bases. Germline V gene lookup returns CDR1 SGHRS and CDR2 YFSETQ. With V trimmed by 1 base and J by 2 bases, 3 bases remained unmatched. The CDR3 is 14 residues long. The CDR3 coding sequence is TGCGCCAGCAGCTTGCGCGGGGGAACCTACGAGCAGTACTTC. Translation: CASSLRGGTYEQYF.

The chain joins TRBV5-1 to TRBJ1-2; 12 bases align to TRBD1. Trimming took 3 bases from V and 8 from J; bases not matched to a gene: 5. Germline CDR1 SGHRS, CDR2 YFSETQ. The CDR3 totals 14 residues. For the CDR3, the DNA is TGCGCCAGCAGCTCCGGGACAGGGGGCCAAGGCTACACCTTC. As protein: CASSSGTGGQGYTF.

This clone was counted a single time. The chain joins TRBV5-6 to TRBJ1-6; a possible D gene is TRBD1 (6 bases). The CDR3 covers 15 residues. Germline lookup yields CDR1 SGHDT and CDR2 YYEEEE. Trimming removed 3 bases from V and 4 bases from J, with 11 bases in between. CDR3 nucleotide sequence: TGTGCCAGCAGCTCCCAGGGGCTATATAATTCACCCCTCCACTTT. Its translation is CASSSQGLYNSPLHF.

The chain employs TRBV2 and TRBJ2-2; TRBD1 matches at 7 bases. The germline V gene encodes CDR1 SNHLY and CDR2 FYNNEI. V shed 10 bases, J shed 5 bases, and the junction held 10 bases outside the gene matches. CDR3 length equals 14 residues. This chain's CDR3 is CATSTGPGTGELFF. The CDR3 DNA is TGTGCCACCTCGACAGGGCCAGGGACCGGGGAGCTGTTTTTT.

For the CDR3, the DNA is TGTGCCAGCAAGTTTTACGGGACAGCGAGTTCCTACGAGCAGTACTTC. Translated, it gives CASKFYGTASSYEQYF. V is TRBV27 and J is TRBJ2-7; 7 nucleotides agree with TRBD1. Trimming took 7 bases from V and 1 from J; bases not matched to a gene: 13. From germline, CDR1 is MNHEY and CDR2 SMNVEV (reference sequence). The CDR3 has 16 amino acids.

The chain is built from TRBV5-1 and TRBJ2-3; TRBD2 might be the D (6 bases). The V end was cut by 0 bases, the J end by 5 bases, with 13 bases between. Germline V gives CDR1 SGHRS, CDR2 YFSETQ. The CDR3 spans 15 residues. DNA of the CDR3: TGCGCCAGCAGCTTGGGACTAGACGGCCGAGATACGCAGTATTTT. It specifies CASSLGLDGRDTQYF.

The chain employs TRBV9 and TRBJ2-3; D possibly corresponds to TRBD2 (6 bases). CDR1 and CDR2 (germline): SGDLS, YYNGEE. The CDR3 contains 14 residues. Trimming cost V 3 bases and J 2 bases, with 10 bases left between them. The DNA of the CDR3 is TGTGCCAGCAGCGCAGGGACTTTCACAGATACGCAGTATTTT. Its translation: CASSAGTFTDTQYF.

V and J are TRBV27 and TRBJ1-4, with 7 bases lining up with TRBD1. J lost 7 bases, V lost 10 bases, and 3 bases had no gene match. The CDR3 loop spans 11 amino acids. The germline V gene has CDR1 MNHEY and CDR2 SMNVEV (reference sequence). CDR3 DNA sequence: TGTGCCATCACAGGGGCTGAAAAACTGTTTTTT. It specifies CAITGAEKLFF.

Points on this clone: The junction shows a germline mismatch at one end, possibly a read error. The CDR3 reads CASREGQGSFTRGYTF. In DNA, the CDR3 is TGTGCCAGCAGGGAAGGACAGGGATCATTTACAAGGGGCTACACCTTC. The chain joins TRBV6-1 to TRBJ1-2, with 8 nucleotides matching TRBD1. From germline, CDR1 is MNHNS and CDR2 SASEGT. The CDR3 has 16 amino acids.

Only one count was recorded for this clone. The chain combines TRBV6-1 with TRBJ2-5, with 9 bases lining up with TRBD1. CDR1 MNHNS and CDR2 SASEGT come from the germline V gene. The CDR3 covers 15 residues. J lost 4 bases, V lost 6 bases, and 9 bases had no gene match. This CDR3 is CASSSGTGKGETQYF. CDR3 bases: TGTGCCAGCAGCTCCGGGACAGGGAAGGGAGAGACCCAGTACTTC.

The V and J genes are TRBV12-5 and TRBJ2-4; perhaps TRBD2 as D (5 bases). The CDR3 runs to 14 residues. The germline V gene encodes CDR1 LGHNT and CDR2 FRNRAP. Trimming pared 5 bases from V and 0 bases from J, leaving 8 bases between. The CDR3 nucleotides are TGTGCTAGTGGTCGGGGAGAAGCCAAAAACATTCAGTACTTC. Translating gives CASGRGEAKNIQYF.

The CDR3 sequence: CASSVERGGQFF. CDR3 DNA sequence: TGTGCCAGCAGTGTCGAGCGGGGGGGGCAGTTCTTC. This chain connects TRBV25-1 to TRBJ2-1; 10 nucleotides line up with TRBD2. In germline, CDR1 is MGHDK, CDR2 SYGVNS. The CDR3 has 12 residues. V gave up 4 bases and J gave up 12 bases; unmatched junction bases: 3.

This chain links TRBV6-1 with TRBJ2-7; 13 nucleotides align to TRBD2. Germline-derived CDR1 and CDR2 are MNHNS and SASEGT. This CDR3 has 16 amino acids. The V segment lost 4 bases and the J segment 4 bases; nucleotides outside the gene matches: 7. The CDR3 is CASSVRTSGRSYEQYF. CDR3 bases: TGTGCCAGCAGTGTCCGGACTAGCGGGAGATCTTACGAGCAGTACTTC.

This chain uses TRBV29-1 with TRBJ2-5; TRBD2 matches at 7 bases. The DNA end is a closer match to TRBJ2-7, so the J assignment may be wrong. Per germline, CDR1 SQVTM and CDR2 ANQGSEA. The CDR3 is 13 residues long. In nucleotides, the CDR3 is TGCAGCGGGCTCGGGGGGAGCTCCTACGAGCAGTACTTC. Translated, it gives CSGLGGSSYEQYF.

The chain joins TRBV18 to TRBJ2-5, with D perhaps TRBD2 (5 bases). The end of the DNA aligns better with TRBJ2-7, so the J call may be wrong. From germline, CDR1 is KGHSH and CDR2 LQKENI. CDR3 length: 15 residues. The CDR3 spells CASSDSPRDSYEQYF. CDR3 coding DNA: TGTGCCAGCTCAGATAGTCCACGGGACTCCTACGAGCAGTACTTC.

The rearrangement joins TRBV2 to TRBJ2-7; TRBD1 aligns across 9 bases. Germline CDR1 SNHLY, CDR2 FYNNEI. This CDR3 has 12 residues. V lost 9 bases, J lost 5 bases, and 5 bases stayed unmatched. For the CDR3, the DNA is TGTGCCAGTGACAGGGGGAGAAACGAGCAGTACTTC. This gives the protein CASDRGRNEQYF.

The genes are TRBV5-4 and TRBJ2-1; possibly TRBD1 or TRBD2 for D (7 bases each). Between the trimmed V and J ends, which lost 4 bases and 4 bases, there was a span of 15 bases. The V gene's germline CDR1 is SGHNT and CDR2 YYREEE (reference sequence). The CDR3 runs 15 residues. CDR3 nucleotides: TGTGCCAGCAGCCCTGGGAGGGGGCGTTACAATGAGCAGTTCTTC. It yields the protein CASSPGRGRYNEQFF.

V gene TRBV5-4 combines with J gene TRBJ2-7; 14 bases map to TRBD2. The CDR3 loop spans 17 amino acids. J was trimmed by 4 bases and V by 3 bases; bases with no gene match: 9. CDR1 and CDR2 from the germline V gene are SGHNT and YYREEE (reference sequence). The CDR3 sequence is CASSYTGTSGRSYEQYF. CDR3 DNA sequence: TGTGCCAGCAGCTATACCGGGACTAGCGGGAGATCGTACGAGCAGTACTTC.

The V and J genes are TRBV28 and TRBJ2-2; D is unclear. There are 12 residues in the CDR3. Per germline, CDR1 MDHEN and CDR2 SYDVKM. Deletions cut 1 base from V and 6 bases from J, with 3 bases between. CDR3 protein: CASSLLAGELFF. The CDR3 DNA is TGTGCCAGCAGTTTATTGGCCGGGGAGCTGTTTTTT. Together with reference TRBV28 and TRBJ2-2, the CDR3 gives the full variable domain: DVKVTQSSRYLVKRTGEKVFLECVQDMDHENMFWYRQDPGLGLRLIYFSYDVKMKEKGDIPEGYSVSREKKERFSLILESASTNQTSMYLCASSLLAGELFFGEGSRLTVL.

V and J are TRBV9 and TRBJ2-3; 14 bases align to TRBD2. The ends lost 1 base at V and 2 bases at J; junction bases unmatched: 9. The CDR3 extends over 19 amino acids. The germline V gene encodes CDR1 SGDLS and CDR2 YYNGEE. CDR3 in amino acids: CASSVSPGTSGGHTDTQYF. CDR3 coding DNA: TGTGCCAGCAGCGTAAGTCCAGGGACTAGCGGGGGACACACAGATACGCAGTATTTT.

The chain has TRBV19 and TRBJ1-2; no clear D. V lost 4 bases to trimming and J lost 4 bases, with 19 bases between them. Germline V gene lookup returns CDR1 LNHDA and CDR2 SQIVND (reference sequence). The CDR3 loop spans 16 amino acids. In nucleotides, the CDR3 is TGTGCCAGTAGTAATTTTTTGGGCAGCGCTATCTATGGCTACACCTTC. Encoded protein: CASSNFLGSAIYGYTF.

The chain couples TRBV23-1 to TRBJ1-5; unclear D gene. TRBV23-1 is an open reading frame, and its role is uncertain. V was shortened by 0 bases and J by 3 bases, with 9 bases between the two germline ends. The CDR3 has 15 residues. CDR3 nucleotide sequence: TGCGCCAGCAGTCAATCTTCGGCAAACAATCAGCCCCAGCATTTT. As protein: CASSQSSANNQPQHF.